A selection of T cell receptor beta chains follows, all from one sample in a study of control samples from healthy donors and cancer patients. Assay: immunoSEQ multiplex PCR; the TCRdb copy retains only in-frame clones and omits some. This sample has 90,000 to 100,000 clones, with about 88% found just once. Sequencing used blood. These receptors all come from a woman in her seventies in good health. CDR3s include the opening cysteine and the closing phenylalanine or tryptophan. D genes are given only for firm matches. Part of the rows lack a size; the others show once, few, many or a class for expanded clones.

clone_size: -
d_call: -
v_call: TRBV11-2
j_call: TRBJ1-6
cdr3_nt: TGTGCCAGCAGCTTAGAGGACTCACCCCTCCACTTT
cdr3_aa: CASSLEDSPLHF

clone_size: few
d_call: -
v_call: TRBV10-1
j_call: TRBJ2-7
cdr3_nt: TGCGCCAGCAGTGAGTCGGGGAGCTCCTACGAGCAGTACTTC
cdr3_aa: CASSESGSSYEQYF

clone_size: -
d_call: -
v_call: TRBV6-5
j_call: TRBJ1-1
cdr3_nt: TGTGCCAGCTGCTGCCGGGCCGCGACTAACACTGAAGCTTTCTTT
cdr3_aa: CASCCRAATNTEAFF

clone_size: -
d_call: TRBD2
v_call: TRBV5-1
j_call: TRBJ2-7
cdr3_nt: TGCGCCAGCAGCTTTAGGGAGGCGGGGGGCGAGCAGTACTTC
cdr3_aa: CASSFREAGGEQYF

clone_size: -
d_call: -
v_call: TRBV6-6
j_call: TRBJ1-3
cdr3_nt: TGTGCCAGCAGCGAGAGGAAGGTCCCTATTACCATATATTTT
cdr3_aa: CASSERKVPITIYF

clone_size: few
d_call: -
v_call: TRBV5-4
j_call: TRBJ2-6
cdr3_nt: TGTGCCAGCAGCTTGGAAAGGCTGTGGGACACCTCCTCTGGGGCCAACGTCCTGACTTTC
cdr3_aa: CASSLERLWDTSSGANVLTF

clone_size: -
d_call: -
v_call: TRBV5-1
j_call: TRBJ1-1
cdr3_nt: TGCGCCAGCAGGTTAAGCGGAGGGAACACTGAAGCTTTCTTT
cdr3_aa: CASRLSGGNTEAFF

clone_size: -
d_call: -
v_call: TRBV9
j_call: TRBJ1-6
cdr3_nt: TGTGCCAGCAGCCCCTCCGGGACACCTACCAATTCACCCCTCCACTTT
cdr3_aa: CASSPSGTPTNSPLHF

clone_size: -
d_call: -
v_call: TRBV4-1
j_call: TRBJ2-1
cdr3_nt: TGCGCCAGCAGCCAAGACCCGGGGTTCTCCTACAATGAGCAGTTCTTC
cdr3_aa: CASSQDPGFSYNEQFF

clone_size: -
d_call: -
v_call: TRBV2
j_call: TRBJ1-1
cdr3_nt: TGTGCCAGCAGTGAGATTGGACACGCTACTACGAGGGGGTTCTTT
cdr3_aa: CASSEIGHATTRGFF

clone_size: -
d_call: -
v_call: TRBV6-5
j_call: TRBJ2-3
cdr3_nt: TGTGCCACCTCCTTGAGGAGTACTAGCACAGATACGCAGTATTTT
cdr3_aa: CATSLRSTSTDTQYF

clone_size: -
d_call: -
v_call: TRBV6-2/TRBV6-3
j_call: TRBJ2-5
cdr3_nt: TGTGCCAGCAGTTACTCTAGGGAGACCCAGTACTTC
cdr3_aa: CASSYSRETQYF

clone_size: -
d_call: -
v_call: TRBV9
j_call: TRBJ2-2
cdr3_nt: TGTGCCAGCAGCGTAGTTGTGAACACCGGGGAGCTGTTTTTT
cdr3_aa: CASSVVVNTGELFF

clone_size: once
d_call: TRBD1
v_call: TRBV2
j_call: TRBJ1-5
cdr3_nt: TGTGCCAGCAGTGAAACCCCCCCAGGGGGCGCATTTAGCAATCAGCCCCAGCATTTT
cdr3_aa: CASSETPPGGAFSNQPQHF

clone_size: -
d_call: -
v_call: TRBV27
j_call: TRBJ2-3
cdr3_nt: TGTGCCAGCAGTTCCCTCGCTGGACAGAGAACGCAGTATTTT
cdr3_aa: CASSSLAGQRTQYF

clone_size: -
d_call: -
v_call: TRBV6-4
j_call: TRBJ2-3
cdr3_nt: TGTGCCAGCAGTGACTCGGGGGCTAGCACAGATACGCAGTATTTT
cdr3_aa: CASSDSGASTDTQYF

clone_size: -
d_call: -
v_call: TRBV11-2
j_call: TRBJ2-5
cdr3_nt: TGTGCCAGCAGCTTAGAAGTGGCGGGGGAGACCCAGTACTTC
cdr3_aa: CASSLEVAGETQYF

clone_size: -
d_call: -
v_call: TRBV3-1/TRBV3-2
j_call: TRBJ1-3
cdr3_nt: TGTGCCAGCAGCCAAGAAAGGACCGCGGGGGGCACCATATATTTT
cdr3_aa: CASSQERTAGGTIYF

clone_size: -
d_call: -
v_call: TRBV7-2
j_call: TRBJ2-2
cdr3_nt: TGTGCCAGCAGCCCAATGGAAGCCGGGGAGCTGTTTTTT
cdr3_aa: CASSPMEAGELFF

clone_size: -
d_call: -
v_call: TRBV19
j_call: TRBJ1-1
cdr3_nt: TGTGCCAGTAGTACACAGGTCAACACTGAAGCTTTCTTT
cdr3_aa: CASSTQVNTEAFF

clone_size: -
d_call: TRBD1
v_call: TRBV5-5
j_call: TRBJ1-2
cdr3_nt: TGTGCCAGCAGCTCTACAGGGGCTAGTAGGGATGGCTACACCTTC
cdr3_aa: CASSSTGASRDGYTF

clone_size: -
d_call: TRBD2
v_call: TRBV3-1/TRBV3-2
j_call: TRBJ2-4
cdr3_nt: TGTGCCAGCAGCCCAGAGACTAGCGCCAAAAACATTCAGTACTTC
cdr3_aa: CASSPETSAKNIQYF